This TCR beta chain was identified during a study of blood T cell repertoires in COVID-19. Study summary: PBMCs, B-cell-depleted T cells, or T cells provided the cDNA or gDNA that made up the material.

In the original analysis: It was from reference gene primer amplification that nucleated cell counts were estimated. Produced via immunoSEQ multiplex PCR; TCRdb's table is partial and in-frame only. The DNA was the basis for D and trimming; V, J and clone size are from that table. The sample includes 200,000 to 300,000 clones, approximately 86% of them seen just once. CDR1 and CDR2 from the germline V gene are SGHVS and FQNEAQ. V lost 5 bases, J lost 0 bases, and 23 bases lay in between. This CDR3 region has 19 residues. This clonotype was obtained from a man younger than 40 with active or convalescent COVID-19. The gene calls are TRBV7-8 and TRBJ1-5; a possible D gene is TRBD1 (5 bases). Sequenced sample: peripheral blood. In DNA form, the CDR3 reads TGTGCCAGCAGCCCGTATAACTCTGGACGGGGGAATAGCAATCAGCCCCAGCATTTT. Its protein product is CASSPYNSGRGNSNQPQHF.